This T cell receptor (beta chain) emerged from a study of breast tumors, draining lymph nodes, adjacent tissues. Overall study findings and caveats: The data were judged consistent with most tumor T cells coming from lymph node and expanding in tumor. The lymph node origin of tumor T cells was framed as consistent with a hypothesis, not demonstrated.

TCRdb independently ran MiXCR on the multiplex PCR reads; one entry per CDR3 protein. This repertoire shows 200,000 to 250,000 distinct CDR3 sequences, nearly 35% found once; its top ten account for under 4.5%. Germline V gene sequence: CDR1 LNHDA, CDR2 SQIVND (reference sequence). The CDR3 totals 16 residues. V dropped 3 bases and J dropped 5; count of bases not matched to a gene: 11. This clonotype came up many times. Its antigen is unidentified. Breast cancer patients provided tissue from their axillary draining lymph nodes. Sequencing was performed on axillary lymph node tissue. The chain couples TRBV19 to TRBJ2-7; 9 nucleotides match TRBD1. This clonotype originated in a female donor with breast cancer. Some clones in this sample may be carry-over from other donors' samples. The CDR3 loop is CASSIRPSGQGHEQYF. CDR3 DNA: TGTGCCAGTAGTATCCGCCCCTCGGGACAGGGACACGAGCAGTACTTC.